What follows are 13 T cell receptor beta chains derived from one specimen sequenced in a study of T cell responses to AZD1222 COVID-19 vaccine (TCRdb year 2021). Libraries were constructed by the immunoSEQ multiplex PCR assay. Held by TCRdb, this immuneACCESS table contains in-frame sequences only and omits some clones. Under half of the omission traces to an unresolved V gene where checked; the cause of the rest is unknown. This sample gives about 170,000 clones in total; 80% to 90% of them show up just once. The leading ten clones occupy 6.9% of the sample. Sample time point, as interpreted from the label and publication: baseline before first vaccination. Here the sequenced sample was peripheral blood, taken on day 0 of AZD1222 vaccination. These receptors were obtained from an adult in good health.

The chain is built from TRBV18 and TRBJ2-5; D call uncertain. V shed 1 base and J shed 5 bases, with 8 bases lying between them. CDR1 is KGHSH, CDR2 LQKENI, per germline. This CDR3 spans 13 amino acids. Written as DNA, the CDR3 is TGTGCCAGCTCACCACTCCCGCGGGAGACCCAGTACTTC. Amino acids: CASSPLPRETQYF.

The V and J genes are TRBV6-5 and TRBJ2-1, with 8 bases matching TRBD1. The CDR3 sequence is 14 residues long. The junction had 4 bases not matched to a gene; V was cut back by 4 bases and J by 5 bases. Germline V CDR1 and CDR2: MNHEY, SVGAGI. CDR3 in amino acids: CASSSDRVDNEQFF. CDR3 bases: TGTGCCAGCAGTTCGGACAGGGTTGACAATGAGCAGTTCTTC.

V usage is TRBV5-1 and J usage is TRBJ1-1; maybe TRBD1 (6 bases). CDR1 and CDR2 from the germline V gene are SGHRS and YFSETQ. The CDR3 spans 13 residues. Trimming pared 5 bases from V and 1 base from J, leaving 9 bases between. The DNA of the CDR3 is TGCGCCAGCAGTGAACAGGGGAACACTGAAGCTTTCTTT. Translated: CASSEQGNTEAFF.

The rearrangement joins TRBV24-1 to TRBJ1-3; D remains unclear. V was shortened by 4 bases and J by 3 bases, with 15 bases between the two germline ends. Germline-derived CDR1 and CDR2 are KGHDR and SFDVKD. The CDR3 loop spans 16 amino acids. CDR3 region: CATSESVRRCGNTIYF. CDR3 bases: TGTGCCACCAGTGAATCGGTGAGGAGGTGTGGAAACACCATATATTTT.

A single count supports this clone. The J gene is TRBJ1-2, the V gene TRBV7-8, with D hard to call. This CDR3 comprises 14 residues. Trimming left V 1 base short and J 4 bases short, with 10 bases between. Germline V gene lookup returns CDR1 SGHVS and CDR2 FQNEAQ. CDR3: CASSLEAGFYGYTF. In nucleotides, the CDR3 is TGTGCCAGCAGCTTAGAGGCCGGGTTCTATGGCTACACCTTC.

V gene TRBV2 combines with J gene TRBJ2-7; D gene uncertain. This CDR3 is built from 14 residues. Germline CDR1 and CDR2: SNHLY and FYNNEI. V was trimmed by 2 bases and J by 6 bases, leaving 14 bases between them. The CDR3: CASSELPGLGEQYV. CDR3 in DNA: TGTGCCAGCAGTGAACTACCGGGTTTGGGCGAGCAGTACGTC.

The rearrangement joins TRBV7-2 to TRBJ1-1; TRBD1 agrees at 9 bases. V trimming: 5 bases; J trimming: 5 bases; junction bases outside the gene matches: 9. Germline V gene data show CDR1 as SGHTA and CDR2 as FQGNSA. The CDR3 runs to 15 residues. The CDR3 DNA sequence: TGTGCCAGCAGCCGCACAGGGGGCGCGGGAACTGAAGCTTTCTTT. Amino acid sequence: CASSRTGGAGTEAFF.

The chain couples TRBV7-8 to TRBJ2-7; D gene uncertain. The CDR3 length is 12 residues. CDR1 is SGHVS and CDR2 is FQNEAQ in the germline V gene. V lost 1 base and J 4 bases, leaving 5 bases between the germline ends. This CDR3 is CASSLVGYEQYV. CDR3 DNA: TGTGCCAGCAGCTTAGTGGGTTACGAGCAGTACGTC.

This clone was recorded only once. This chain joins TRBV10-1 and TRBJ2-2, with a tentative D call TRBD2 (6 bases). V was pared by 10 bases and J by 4 bases, with 13 bases between. In germline, CDR1 is WNHNN, CDR2 SYGVQD (reference sequence). The CDR3 consists of 13 residues. The CDR3 protein is CATRLDITGELFF. In DNA, the CDR3 is TGCGCCACCCGACTAGACATCACCGGGGAGCTGTTTTTT.

The CDR3 loop is CASSLELSGELFF. The CDR3 nucleotides read TGTGCCAGCAGCTTAGAACTATCCGGGGAGCTGTTTTTT. V gene TRBV13 combines with J gene TRBJ2-2; no clear D. This CDR3 region has 13 residues. V dropped 1 base and J dropped 6 bases, with 6 bases sitting between them. Germline CDR1 and CDR2: PRHDT and FYEKMQ (reference sequence).

This clone was observed a single time. The rearrangement joins TRBV3-1 (or the pseudogene TRBV3-2) to TRBJ2-3; D possibly uses TRBD1 or TRBD2 (6 bases each). Germline CDR1 reads LGHDT; CDR2 reads YNNKEL (reference sequence). V lost 1 base, J lost 6 bases, and 11 bases lay in between. The CDR3 loop spans 14 amino acids. For the CDR3, the DNA is TGTGCCAGCAGCCAAGCGGGGGCTGGGGATACGCAGTATTTT. It encodes CASSQAGAGDTQYF.

The CDR3 nucleotides read TGCGCCAGCAGCCGAGTGGTGGGCTTGGGAGATACGCAGTATTTT. Protein sequence: CASSRVVGLGDTQYF. The V call is TRBV4-3, the J call TRBJ2-3; no definite D call. CDR3 length: 15 residues. CDR1 is LGHNA, CDR2 YSLEER, per germline. Trimming stripped 4 bases from V and 5 bases from J, with 16 bases between.

The chain has TRBV15 and TRBJ1-4; a weak D match, TRBD1 (5 bases). V was pared by 5 bases and J by 5 bases, with 15 bases between. The CDR3 has 15 amino acids. Germline assignment: CDR1 LNHNV and CDR2 YYDKDF (reference sequence). The CDR3 here is CATSGRQTANEKLFF. CDR3 nucleotides: TGTGCCACCAGCGGCCGACAGACAGCAAATGAAAAACTGTTTTTT.